What follows is one TCR beta chain and its context. Its antigen has not been determined. No much larger clone is present one base from it, and per-base qualities are unavailable. Receptor libraries were prepared by the immunoSEQ multiplex PCR assay. TCRdb obtained this table from immuneACCESS and retained in-frame rearrangements with V and J assigned. These tables miss some clones; where compared with another copy, unresolved V genes account for less than half of the shortfall, and the remainder is unexplained. The sample records roughly 70,000 clones, approximately 90% of which are singletons. The leading ten clones occupy approximately 3.3% of the sample. Via the germline V gene (reference sequence), CDR1 is SEHNR and CDR2 FQNEAQ. The junction shows trimming of 4 bases on V and 3 bases on J, and the gene matches do not reach 6 bases of it. Taken from cysteine to phenylalanine, the CDR3 has 15 residues. Just CDR3 DNA is preserved here, 45 bases in frame from base 1.

This sample stems from a study of T cell changes during pregnancy in multiple sclerosis (dated by TCRdb to between 2018 and 2021). Regarding the complete study: Changes in the T cell repertoire over the course of pregnancy were examined in this study in women with multiple sclerosis.

This TCR derives from a female donor with multiple sclerosis, enrolled in a pregnancy study. The source was peripheral blood, collected before pregnancy. The receptor chain draws on TRBV7-9 and TRBJ1-2, with 9 bases aligning to TRBD1. The nucleotide sequence reads as follows: TGTGCCAGCAGCTCGACCGGGACAGGGCACTATGGCTACACCTTC. This codes for CASSSTGTGHYGYTF.